Each of the 22 T cell receptor beta chains below was sequenced from the same sample in a study of blood T cell repertoires in COVID-19. The table came from immunoSEQ multiplex PCR; TCRdb's copy has only in-frame clones and leaves some out. This table has 250,000 to 350,000 clones, about nine tenths appearing once. The sequenced sample was peripheral blood. Receptor source: a woman aged 50 to 65 who had recovered from COVID-19.

On this clone itself: The germline gene is not matched at one end of the junction; a read error may be the cause. CDR3 loop: CASSQASSSEAFF. The CDR3 nucleotides read TGCGCCAGCAGCCAGGCAAGTTCTTCTGAAGCTTTCTTT. V and J are TRBV5-8 and TRBJ1-1; D remains ambiguous. The CDR3 consists of 13 residues. CDR1 SGHTS and CDR2 YDEGEE come from the germline V gene.

This chain joins TRBV11-3 and TRBJ2-5, with 12 bases identical to TRBD2. The CDR3 runs 14 residues. V lost 3 bases to trimming and J lost 7 bases; unmatched junction nucleotides: 3. Per the germline V gene, CDR1 is SGHNT and CDR2 is YENEEA. This CDR3 is CASSLTSGSRTQYF. CDR3 DNA: TGTGCCAGCAGCTTGACTAGCGGGAGCAGGACCCAGTACTTC. Drawing the rest from reference TRBV11-3 and TRBJ2-5, the complete variable domain is EAGVVQSPRYKIIEKKQPVAFWCNPISGHNTLYWYLQNLGQGPELLIRYENEEAVDDSQLPKDRFSAERLKGVDSTLKIQPAELGDSAVYLCASSLTSGSRTQYFGPGTRLLVL.

This chain joins TRBV28 and TRBJ1-2; 10 bases line up with TRBD1. With 6 bases clipped from V and 6 bases from J, the junction kept 7 bases outside the gene matches. Germline V lookup: CDR1 MDHEN, CDR2 SYDVKM. CDR3 length: 14 residues. CDR3 region: CASRSSGTGDGYTF. CDR3 nucleotide sequence: TGTGCCAGCAGGTCTTCCGGGACAGGGGATGGCTACACCTTC.

This sequence joins TRBV27 and TRBJ2-7, with D possibly TRBD1 on 5 matching bases. Trimming shortened V by 0 bases and J by 2 bases, and 8 bases separated the two germline ends. The CDR3 sequence is 14 residues long. Germline loops: CDR1 MNHEY, CDR2 SMNVEV (reference sequence). CDR3 loop: CASSLSQGTYEQYF. CDR3 sequence (DNA): TGTGCCAGCAGTTTATCTCAGGGTACCTACGAGCAGTACTTC.

V gene TRBV30 combines with J gene TRBJ1-6, with D maybe TRBD1 (5 bases). Germline CDR1 and CDR2: GTSNPN and SVGIG (reference sequence). V was shortened by 6 bases and J by 7 bases, with 13 bases between the two germline ends. CDR3 length equals 13 residues. CDR3 sequence: CACYRLWNSPLHF. In DNA form, the CDR3 reads TGTGCCTGCTACAGGCTGTGGAATTCACCCCTCCACTTT. The full variable domain, its missing parts supplied by reference TRBV30 and TRBJ1-6, is SQTIHQWPATLVQPVGSPLSLECTVEGTSNPNLYWYRQAAGRGLQLLFYSVGIGQISSEVPQNLSASRPQDRQFILSSKKLLLSDSGFYLCACYRLWNSPLHFGNGTRLTVT.

The chain joins TRBV4-2 to TRBJ2-1; D call uncertain. From germline, CDR1 is LGHNA and CDR2 YNFKEQ. The V end lost 0 bases, the J end lost 5 bases, and 11 bases lay between the germline ends. The length of the CDR3 is 15 residues. The CDR3 DNA reads TGTGCCAGCAGCCAAGATACCCTAACCCACAATGAGCAGTTCTTC. Its translation is CASSQDTLTHNEQFF.

This clone was recorded only once. This chain uses TRBV7-8 with TRBJ1-1; D remains ambiguous. The CDR3 has 13 residues. CDR1 is SGHVS, CDR2 FQNEAQ, per germline. Trimming took 5 bases from V and 1 from J, leaving 8 bases between them. Here the CDR3 reads CASSLRQNTEAFF. The CDR3 nucleotides are TGTGCCAGCAGCCTCAGACAGAACACTGAAGCTTTCTTT.

The chain combines TRBV2 with TRBJ2-2; perhaps TRBD1 as D (7 bases). The V gene's germline CDR1 is SNHLY and CDR2 FYNNEI. CDR3 length equals 14 residues. Trimming pared 7 bases from V and 4 bases from J, leaving 13 bases between. CDR3 DNA sequence: TGTGCCAGCATCAGTCAGGGGGGCACCGGGGAGCTGTTTTTT. Translated: CASISQGGTGELFF.

The chain is built from TRBV3-1 (or the pseudogene TRBV3-2) and TRBJ2-2; D remains ambiguous. V gave up 0 bases and J gave up 3 bases, with 5 bases separating them. CDR1 and CDR2 from the germline V gene are LGHDT and YNNKEL (reference sequence). The CDR3 is 14 residues long. In DNA form, the CDR3 reads TGTGCCAGCAGCCAAGATGCGGACACCGGGGAGCTGTTTTTT. Translating gives CASSQDADTGELFF.

The chain has TRBV6-1 and TRBJ1-6, with D possibly matching TRBD1 (5 bases). CDR1 and CDR2 (germline): MNHNS, SASEGT. This CDR3 is 20 amino acids long. V gave up 4 bases and J gave up 0 bases, with 22 bases separating them. CDR3 sequence: CASSGPHRTLPSSYNSPLHF. CDR3 sequence (DNA): TGTGCCAGCAGTGGCCCCCACCGGACACTTCCGAGCTCCTATAATTCACCCCTCCACTTT.

The chain recombines TRBV7-2 with TRBJ2-5, with 8 bases lining up with TRBD1. Germline V CDR1 and CDR2: SGHTA, FQGNSA. This CDR3 contains 14 residues. Trimming at V came to 1 base and at J to 5 bases, leaving 3 bases not matched to a gene. The CDR3 region is CASSLGTGSETQYF. In DNA, the CDR3 is TGTGCCAGCAGCTTAGGGACAGGGTCGGAGACCCAGTACTTC.

This chain joins TRBV2 and TRBJ1-2; 8 bases fit TRBD1. Unmatched junction bases numbered 4, after V lost 11 bases and J lost 5 bases. This CDR3 spans 11 amino acids. CDR1 is SNHLY and CDR2 is FYNNEI in the germline V gene. The CDR3 region has the DNA TGTGCCCGTGGGACAGGATATGGCTACACCTTC. It encodes CARGTGYGYTF.

This chain joins TRBV27 and TRBJ1-1; perhaps TRBD1 as D (5 bases). Germline lookup yields CDR1 MNHEY and CDR2 SMNVEV (reference sequence). V was clipped by 0 bases and J by 2 bases, with 10 bases between them. CDR3 size: 15 residues. CDR3 loop: CASSLSQGVNTEAFF. DNA of the CDR3: TGTGCCAGCAGTTTATCTCAAGGGGTTAACACTGAAGCTTTCTTT.

The J gene is TRBJ1-1, the V gene TRBV27; 11 bases align to TRBD1. Germline V gene lookup returns CDR1 MNHEY and CDR2 SMNVEV (reference sequence). V trimming: 4 bases; J trimming: 1 base; junction bases outside the gene matches: 5. The CDR3 runs to 16 residues. CDR3 in amino acids: CASSSLGQGANTEAFF. The DNA for the CDR3 is TGTGCCAGCAGTTCTCTAGGACAGGGGGCGAACACTGAAGCTTTCTTT.

This clone was counted a single time. The rearrangement uses TRBV6-5 and TRBJ1-6, with D unresolved. The CDR3 consists of 14 residues. The V and J ends lost 0 bases and 13 bases respectively, with 13 bases between them. Germline V gene data show CDR1 as MNHEY and CDR2 as SVGAGI. This CDR3 reads CASSYSGEDFPLHF. CDR3 nucleotide sequence: TGTGCCAGCAGTTACTCCGGGGAGGATTTCCCCCTCCACTTT.

V usage is TRBV24-1 and J usage is TRBJ2-3, with 8 bases fitting TRBD1. J lost 4 bases, V lost 7 bases, and 12 bases had no gene match. Germline values: CDR1 KGHDR, CDR2 SFDVKD. The CDR3 extends over 16 amino acids. CDR3 nucleotides: TGTGCCACCAGCCGCGGACAGGGAAGAAATCCAGATACGCAGTATTTT. The encoded protein is CATSRGQGRNPDTQYF.

J is TRBJ1-2 and V is TRBV6-1; TRBD1 matches at 9 bases. The germline gives CDR1 MNHNS, CDR2 SASEGT. V shed 1 base and J 5 bases; nucleotides not matched to a gene: 5. The CDR3 sequence is 15 residues long. CDR3 protein: CASSEGGQGIYGYTF. In nucleotides, the CDR3 is TGTGCCAGCAGTGAAGGGGGACAGGGAATATATGGCTACACCTTC.

As DNA, the CDR3 is TGTGCCGTACATGGGAACACTGAAGCTTTCTTT. It codes for CAVHGNTEAFF. This rearrangement joins TRBV28 to TRBJ1-1; D not certain. V lost 11 bases, J lost 1 base, and 8 bases lay in between. From germline, CDR1 is MDHEN and CDR2 SYDVKM. CDR3 length: 11 residues.

This rearrangement joins TRBV6-1 to TRBJ2-3; 11 nucleotides line up with TRBD2. V was pared by 1 base and J by 2 bases, with 5 bases of the junction left unmatched. The CDR3 length is 17 residues. Germline-derived CDR1 and CDR2 are MNHNS and SASEGT. The CDR3 DNA is TGTGCCAGCAGTGAAGGGGGACTAGCGGATCTCACAGATACGCAGTATTTT. Encoded protein: CASSEGGLADLTDTQYF.

J is TRBJ1-1 and V is TRBV7-9; no clear D gene. V was clipped by 3 bases and J by 1 base, with 12 bases between them. Looked up from germline, CDR1 is SEHNR and CDR2 is FQNEAQ (reference sequence). The CDR3 has 15 residues. The CDR3 DNA is TGTGCCAGCAGCTTGGGTGGGCTCTCGAACACTGAAGCTTTCTTT. It yields the protein CASSLGGLSNTEAFF.

The chain combines TRBV7-3 with TRBJ1-1; D is unresolved. From germline, CDR1 is SGHTA and CDR2 FQGTGA. This CDR3 contains 15 residues. Trimming pared 1 base from V and 4 bases from J, leaving 13 bases between. The CDR3 region is CASSLNAGLGTEAFF. The CDR3 DNA reads as TGTGCCAGCAGCTTAAATGCGGGTTTGGGCACTGAAGCTTTCTTT. The full variable domain, in which reference TRBV7-3 and TRBJ1-1 provide the parts outside the CDR3, is GAGVSQTPSNKVTEKGKYVELRCDPISGHTALYWYRQSLGQGPEFLIYFQGTGAADDSGLPNDRFFAVRPEGSVSTLKIQRTERGDSAVYLCASSLNAGLGTEAFFGQGTRLTVV.

DNA for the CDR3: TGTGCCACCGCTTTTGGGGGGGGCACTGAAGCTTTCTTT. It translates to CATAFGGGTEAFF. The V gene is TRBV25-1, the J gene TRBJ1-1, with D possibly being TRBD1 (5 bases). Germline V gene lookup returns CDR1 MGHDK and CDR2 SYGVNS. CDR3 length equals 13 residues. Trimming took off 10 bases at V and 4 bases at J, with 16 bases between the two ends.